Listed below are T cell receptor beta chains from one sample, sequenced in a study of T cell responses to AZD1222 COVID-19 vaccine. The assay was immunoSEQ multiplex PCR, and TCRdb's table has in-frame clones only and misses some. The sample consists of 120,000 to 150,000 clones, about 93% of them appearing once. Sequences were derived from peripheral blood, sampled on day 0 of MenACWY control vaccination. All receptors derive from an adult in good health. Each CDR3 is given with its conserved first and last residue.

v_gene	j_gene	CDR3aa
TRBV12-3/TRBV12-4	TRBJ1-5	CASSFIRDQPQHF
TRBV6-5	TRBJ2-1	CASSRLAGESGEQFF
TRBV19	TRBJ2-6	CASSILNRVGANVLTF
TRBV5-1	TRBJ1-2	CASRAQGDFGNTF
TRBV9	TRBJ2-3	CASSPQGAGGLTDTQYF
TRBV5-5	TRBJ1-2	CASSFGRLNYGYTF
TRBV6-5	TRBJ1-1	CASSYLGVRTEAFF
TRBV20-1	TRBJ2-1	CSARPNNEQFF
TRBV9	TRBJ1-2	CASSVAAGGTYGYTF
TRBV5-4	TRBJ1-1	CASSPPGQGARGSDTEAFF
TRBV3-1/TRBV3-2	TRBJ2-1	CASSQRGTYNEQFF
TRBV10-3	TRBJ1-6	CAISEGYNSPLHF
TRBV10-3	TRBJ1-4	CAISESGAAATNEKLFF
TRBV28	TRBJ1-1	CASSAWGGKTEAFF
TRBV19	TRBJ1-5	CASSIEGLPNQPQHF
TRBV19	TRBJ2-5	CASSINGLETQYF
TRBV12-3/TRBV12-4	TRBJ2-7	CASSPQGAYEQYF